The 17 T cell receptor beta chains below were found in one sample sequenced in a study of CD4+ T cells in melanoma. Profiled with immunoSEQ multiplex PCR; TCRdb holds only in-frame clones, not every one. The repertoire includes 9,500 to 10,000 clones, around 70% of them detected once, and around 22% sits in the top ten. The sample comprised cells from a culture (not recorded whether cultured in vitro). Source of these receptors: a human donor with melanoma.

The gene calls are TRBV30 and TRBJ2-5; D may be TRBD1 (5 bases). Trimming removed 0 bases at V and 5 bases at J, with 10 bases between. The CDR3 length is 13 residues. Germline lookup yields CDR1 GTSNPN and CDR2 SVGIG (reference sequence). The CDR3: CAWSVPGRETQYF. The CDR3 nucleotides read TGTGCCTGGAGTGTACCAGGGCGGGAGACCCAGTACTTC.

The rearrangement joins TRBV4-1 to TRBJ1-4, with D perhaps TRBD1 (5 bases). V lost 3 bases, J lost 0 bases, and 11 bases lay in between. The V gene's germline CDR1 is MGHRA and CDR2 YSYEKL. The CDR3 consists of 16 residues. The CDR3 region is CASSQAGRATNEKLFF. The CDR3 DNA is TGCGCCAGCAGCCAGGCAGGGAGAGCAACTAATGAAAAACTGTTTTTT.

The chain carries TRBV6-4 and TRBJ1-1; a weak D match, TRBD1 (6 bases). Per germline, CDR1 MRHNA and CDR2 SNTAGT. V dropped 8 bases and J dropped 0 bases, with 16 bases sitting between them. The CDR3 totals 15 residues. CDR3 protein: CASRLQGLMNTEAFF. Here the CDR3 DNA reads TGTGCCAGCCGGCTACAGGGATTAATGAACACTGAAGCTTTCTTT.

This clone was recorded once. J is TRBJ2-7 and V is TRBV5-4; D remains unclear. The CDR3 spans 13 residues. Looked up from germline, CDR1 is SGHNT and CDR2 is YYREEE (reference sequence). Trimming removed 5 bases at V and 5 bases at J, with 14 bases between. CDR3 sequence reads: CASSESPGDEQYF. The CDR3 coding sequence is TGTGCCAGCAGTGAGTCCCCCGGCGACGAGCAGTACTTC.

V is TRBV6-5 and J is TRBJ2-2; possibly TRBD1 or TRBD2 for D (6 bases each). The V end lost 7 bases, the J end lost 1 base, and 13 bases lay between the germline ends. CDR3 length equals 15 residues. Germline CDR1 is MNHEY and CDR2 is SVGAGI. The DNA for the CDR3 is TGTGCCAGCACACTCAGGGGAGGGAACACCGGGGAGCTGTTTTTT. It codes for CASTLRGGNTGELFF.

A few counts support this clone. The chain has TRBV27 and TRBJ2-2; the D gene is possibly TRBD1 (6 bases). This CDR3 has 14 residues. Trimming took off 6 bases at V and 4 bases at J, with 12 bases between the two ends. Germline lookup yields CDR1 MNHEY and CDR2 SMNVEV (reference sequence). The CDR3 protein is CASRLTGITGELFF. The CDR3 DNA reads TGTGCCAGCAGACTTACAGGGATCACCGGGGAGCTGTTTTTT.

Note on this clone: No conserved phenylalanine or tryptophan ends this CDR3, so it is likely a read error. No DNA is shown, since the ends of the CDR3 on it are uncertain; the CDR3 is the one TCRdb lists. The CDR3 protein is CAPPGLKL. The genes are TRBV24-1 and TRBJ1-2. CDR1 is KGHDR and CDR2 is SFDVKD in the germline V gene. Counting both end residues, the CDR3 totals 8 amino acids.

The chain has TRBV5-1 and TRBJ2-4; the D gene could be TRBD1 or TRBD2 (5 bases each). The CDR3 has 17 residues. From germline, CDR1 is SGHRS and CDR2 YFSETQ. With 2 bases removed from V and 1 base from J, the gap between germline ends came to 16 bases. The CDR3 is CASSFSEGWGAKNIQYF. DNA for the CDR3: TGCGCCAGCAGCTTTTCCGAGGGATGGGGGGCCAAAAACATTCAGTACTTC.

The chain employs TRBV6-1 and TRBJ2-5; TRBD2 aligns across 10 bases. The CDR3 has 15 amino acids. Germline trimming cut 3 bases from V and 4 bases from J; bases unmatched to any gene: 5. Germline loops: CDR1 MNHNS, CDR2 SASEGT. The CDR3 sequence: CASSDASGGRETQYF. Here the CDR3 DNA reads TGTGCCAGCAGTGATGCTAGCGGGGGCAGAGAGACCCAGTACTTC.

The gene calls are TRBV7-8 and TRBJ1-1; D uncertain. The V gene's germline CDR1 is SGHVS and CDR2 FQNEAQ. Deletions cut 5 bases from V and 8 bases from J, with 15 bases between. The CDR3 spans 13 residues. This CDR3 is CASSRGSFGEAFF. DNA of the CDR3: TGTGCCAGCAGCCGAGGGTCGTTCGGGGAAGCTTTCTTT. Variable domain in full (rest from reference TRBV7-8 and TRBJ1-1): GAGVSQSPRYKVAKRGQDVALRCDPISGHVSLFWYQQALGQGPEFLTYFQNEAQLDKSGLPSDRFFAERPEGSVSTLKIQRTQQEDSAVYLCASSRGSFGEAFFGQGTRLTVV.

The chain couples TRBV7-6 to TRBJ1-1; 10 nucleotides match TRBD1. With V trimmed by 5 bases and J by 0 bases, 12 bases remained unmatched. CDR3 size: 18 residues. The germline gives CDR1 SGHVS, CDR2 FNYEAQ. CDR3 region: CASSPDGQGEGMNTEAFF. Here the CDR3 DNA reads TGTGCCAGCAGCCCCGATGGACAGGGGGAAGGCATGAACACTGAAGCTTTCTTT.

The chain joins TRBV19 to TRBJ1-1; possible D gene TRBD1, 5 bases. V gave up 3 bases and J gave up 6 bases, with 17 bases separating them. Looked up from germline, CDR1 is LNHDA and CDR2 is SQIVND (reference sequence). The CDR3 totals 15 residues. CDR3 DNA sequence: TGTGCCAGTAGTATGGGGCCCTATCGGACCCCTGAAGCTTTCTTT. Translating it yields CASSMGPYRTPEAFF.

This chain connects TRBV5-4 to TRBJ2-5, with 9 nucleotides matching TRBD1. The CDR3 runs to 16 residues. Germline V gene lookup returns CDR1 SGHNT and CDR2 YYREEE (reference sequence). The junction had 14 bases not matched to a gene; V was cut back by 4 bases and J by 7 bases. The CDR3 bases are TGTGCCAGCAGCCACGGGCGGGACAGGGTGATGGCGACCCAGTACTTC. It is translated as CASSHGRDRVMATQYF.

The gene calls are TRBV5-1 and TRBJ1-2; D is unclear. The germline gives CDR1 SGHRS, CDR2 YFSETQ. The CDR3 length is 12 residues. Trimming shortened V by 0 bases and J by 8 bases, and 8 bases separated the two germline ends. CDR3 residues: CASSLGYEGYTF. The CDR3 region has the DNA TGCGCCAGCAGCTTGGGTTATGAGGGCTACACCTTC.

This CDR3 is CASHNGGVARDTQYF. In nucleotides, the CDR3 is TGTGCCAGCCACAATGGGGGGGTAGCACGAGATACGCAGTATTTT. The V gene is TRBV27, the J gene TRBJ2-3, with TRBD2 matching over 7 bases. The V gene's germline CDR1 is MNHEY and CDR2 SMNVEV (reference sequence). The CDR3 spans 15 residues. The V segment lost 8 bases and the J segment 5 bases; nucleotides outside the gene matches: 13.

V gene TRBV19 combines with J gene TRBJ1-6; D unclear. This CDR3 is built from 16 residues. The germline gives CDR1 LNHDA, CDR2 SQIVND (reference sequence). V lost 1 base and J lost 9, with 16 bases in between. CDR3 nucleotides: TGTGCCAGTAGTATAGGGATGGGAGTGGCAGGTTCACCCCTCCACTTT. This codes for CASSIGMGVAGSPLHF.

The table lists this clone with a count of one. The chain recombines TRBV11-1 with TRBJ1-2; TRBD1 is a possible D gene (6 bases). Germline V lookup: CDR1 SGHAT, CDR2 FQDESV (reference sequence). V dropped 3 bases and J dropped 8 bases, with 10 bases sitting between them. This CDR3 is 12 amino acids long. CDR3 sequence (DNA): TGTGCCAGCAGCTTTCAGGGGACAGGCTACACCTTC. Amino acids: CASSFQGTGYTF.